Listed here are 28 T cell receptor beta chains from one sample, sequenced in a study of blood T cells in healthy people across ages. Together with a sample-barcoded 5' primer, a J-beta primer mix was included in a second PCR lasting about 6 to 12 cycles. TCRdb reanalysed the 5' RACE reads using MiXCR and keeps one entry per CDR3 protein. This sample has around 940,000 distinct CDR3 sequences, with just over 50% found just once. Sequencing used blood. These receptors were collected from a woman aged 55-69 years in good health.

This clonotype was observed a few times. J is TRBJ2-4 and V is TRBV29-1, with 8 nucleotides matching TRBD1. Germline CDR1 and CDR2: SQVTM and ANQGSEA. Unmatched junction bases numbered 8, after V lost 7 bases and J lost 6 bases. CDR3 length equals 13 residues. CDR3 DNA: TGCAGCGCTCGACAGGGGTTCGGAAACATTCAGTACTTC. Translation: CSARQGFGNIQYF.

Notes on this clonotype: The junction departs from germline at one end; a sequencing error may be responsible. V gene TRBV10-3 combines with J gene TRBJ2-1, with 8 bases aligning to TRBD2. CDR3 length: 14 amino acids. The germline gives CDR1 ENHRY, CDR2 SYGVKD. This CDR3 is CATSGTSGDNEQFF. As DNA, the CDR3 is TGTGCCACCAGTGGTACTAGCGGAGACAATGAGCAGTTCTTC.

The gene calls are TRBV6-6 and TRBJ1-5; D uncertain. This CDR3 contains 10 residues. Trimming cost V 7 bases and J 3 bases, with 1 base left between them. In germline, CDR1 is MNHNY, CDR2 SVGAGI (reference sequence). Written as DNA, the CDR3 is TGTGCCAGCACCAATCAGCCCCAGCATTTT. As protein: CASTNQPQHF.

The V call is TRBV6-2 or TRBV6-3, the J call TRBJ2-2; TRBD2 matches 13 bases. Germline V gene data show CDR1 as MNHEY and CDR2 as SVGEGT. The V and J ends lost 0 bases and 4 bases, in that order; junction bases with no gene match: 14. The CDR3 length is 21 residues. The CDR3 DNA sequence: TGTGCCAGCAGTTACTCGAGGACTAGCGGGAGTAACCGCGGTGGCACCGGGGAGCTGTTTTTT. Protein product: CASSYSRTSGSNRGGTGELFF.

This clonotype has just one count. The chain is built from TRBV27 and TRBJ2-5, with TRBD2 matching 14 bases. The DNA matches TRBJ2-7 better at its end, which makes the J call doubtful. Germline assignment: CDR1 MNHEY and CDR2 SMNVEV (reference sequence). The length of the CDR3 is 14 residues. For the CDR3, the DNA is TGTGCCACCGGGACTAGCGGGAGTCCCTACGAGCAGTACTTC. It encodes CATGTSGSPYEQYF.

The genes are TRBV12-3 or TRBV12-4 and TRBJ2-1, with 12 bases matching TRBD2. CDR3 length equals 16 residues. The V gene end was trimmed by 6 bases and the J gene end by 8 bases; junction bases not matched to a gene: 11. Here the CDR3 DNA reads TGTGCCAGCAGCCCTACCCGACTAGCGGGAGAGTATGAGCAGTTCTTC. It yields the protein CASSPTRLAGEYEQFF.

This clonotype was observed at least ten times. J is TRBJ2-5 and V is TRBV29-1; D not certain. The CDR3 is 14 amino acids. V lost 2 bases and J 1 base, leaving 11 bases between the germline ends. CDR1 SQVTM and CDR2 ANQGSEA come from the germline V gene. The CDR3 protein is CSVELVNTQETQYF. CDR3 nucleotides: TGCAGCGTTGAATTGGTTAACACCCAAGAGACCCAGTACTTC.

This clonotype was observed at least ten times. The rearrangement links TRBV29-1 to TRBJ2-7, with a weak D call TRBD1 (5 bases). The V end lost 5 bases, the J end lost 0 bases, and 20 bases lay between the germline ends. CDR1 is SQVTM, CDR2 ANQGSEA, per germline. CDR3 size: 16 residues. The CDR3 protein is CSVPAYGQGSSYEQYF. Here the CDR3 DNA reads TGCAGCGTTCCAGCCTATGGGCAGGGAAGCTCCTACGAGCAGTACTTC.

A few counts support this clonotype. This chain links TRBV20-1 with TRBJ2-7; TRBD2 matches at 8 bases. Germline V lookup: CDR1 DFQATT, CDR2 SNEGSKA (reference sequence). The ends lost 5 bases at V and 4 bases at J; junction bases unmatched: 10. This CDR3 comprises 14 residues. The CDR3 coding sequence is TGCAGTGCTGGGGGGACTAGGGGAATGTACGAGCAGTACTTC. It codes for CSAGGTRGMYEQYF.

The chain joins TRBV7-6 to TRBJ2-7; TRBD2 matches 8 bases. Trimming cost V 3 bases and J 3 bases; bases outside gene matches: 19. There are 19 residues in the CDR3. The germline CDR1 and CDR2 sequences are SGHVS and FNYEAQ. The CDR3 spells CASSFDLRGRGLGDYEQYF. For the CDR3, the DNA is TGTGCCAGCAGCTTCGATCTCAGGGGTCGGGGACTAGGAGACTACGAGCAGTACTTC.

This chain connects TRBV15 to TRBJ2-7, with 8 bases aligning to TRBD1. The J segment lost 7 bases and the V segment lost 6 bases, leaving 20 bases of the junction unmatched. Germline V lookup: CDR1 LNHNV, CDR2 YYDKDF (reference sequence). This CDR3 region has 17 residues. The CDR3 DNA is TGTGCCACCAGGGGACAGGTTTACAGCGGATCAGAGGGTGAGCAGTACTTC. This translates into CATRGQVYSGSEGEQYF.

This chain uses TRBV7-8 with TRBJ2-1; D call uncertain. V lost 6 bases and J 0 bases, leaving 12 bases between the germline ends. Germline CDR1 SGHVS, CDR2 FQNEAQ. This CDR3 has 15 residues. CDR3 sequence reads: CASRQDFSSYNEQFF. The CDR3 DNA reads as TGTGCCAGCAGACAAGACTTTAGCTCCTACAATGAGCAGTTCTTC.

This clonotype was detected only a few times. The gene calls are TRBV3-1 and TRBJ2-7; TRBD2 matches at 7 bases. V shed 0 bases, J shed 2 bases, and the junction held 10 bases outside the gene matches. The CDR3 runs 17 residues. Germline V lookup: CDR1 LGHDT, CDR2 YNNKEL (reference sequence). CDR3 region: CASSQEGVRGSPYEQYF. In nucleotides, the CDR3 is TGTGCCAGCAGCCAAGAAGGCGTGCGCGGGAGTCCCTACGAGCAGTACTTC.

The V call is TRBV5-5, the J call TRBJ2-7; D is uncertain. CDR3 length equals 14 residues. Germline V CDR1 and CDR2: SGHKS, YYEKEE (reference sequence). With 2 bases removed from V and 6 bases from J, the gap between germline ends came to 15 bases. This CDR3 is CASSFWTDPVEQYF. As DNA, the CDR3 is TGTGCCAGCAGCTTTTGGACGGACCCTGTCGAGCAGTACTTC.

The chain uses TRBV2 and TRBJ2-1; D may be TRBD2 (6 bases). V lost 7 bases and J lost 9, with 16 bases in between. The CDR3 contains 13 residues. In germline, CDR1 is SNHLY, CDR2 FYNNEI. The CDR3 spells CASIRERRSEQFF. Written as DNA, the CDR3 is TGTGCCAGCATACGGGAGAGGCGGAGTGAGCAGTTCTTC.

This clonotype is a singleton in its sample. The chain combines TRBV30 with TRBJ2-1; D is perhaps TRBD1 (5 bases). Germline-derived CDR1 and CDR2 are GTSNPN and SVGIG (reference sequence). Trimming stripped 0 bases from V and 7 bases from J, with 7 bases between. This CDR3 is 12 amino acids long. DNA for the CDR3: TGTGCCTGGAGTGTTCAGGGTAATGAGCAGTTCTTC. The encoded protein is CAWSVQGNEQFF.

This clonotype was observed a few times. This chain links TRBV5-1 with TRBJ2-3; D not certain. Between the trimmed V and J ends, which lost 0 bases and 1 base, there was a span of 9 bases. Germline V CDR1 and CDR2: SGHRS, YFSETQ. CDR3 length equals 15 residues. The CDR3 DNA reads as TGCGCCAGCAGCTTGGCCTCAAGCGGCACAGATACGCAGTATTTT. Translation gives CASSLASSGTDTQYF.

This chain uses TRBV6-6 with TRBJ2-2; maybe TRBD2 (6 bases). The V end lost 5 bases, the J end lost 2 bases, and 12 bases lay between the germline ends. Germline V gene lookup returns CDR1 MNHNY and CDR2 SVGAGI (reference sequence). The CDR3 sequence is 15 residues long. For the CDR3, the DNA is TGTGCCAGCAGTCGCCGGGACTTAAACACCGGGGAGCTGTTTTTT. It specifies CASSRRDLNTGELFF.

The rearrangement uses TRBV6-1 and TRBJ2-3, with unresolved D. V lost 10 bases to trimming and J lost 5 bases, with 10 bases between them. Germline CDR1 is MNHNS and CDR2 is SASEGT. The CDR3 sequence is 11 residues long. The CDR3 sequence: CATGQVDTQYF. The DNA of the CDR3 is TGTGCCACCGGTCAGGTAGATACGCAGTATTTT.

This rearrangement joins TRBV6-5 to TRBJ2-6; D call uncertain. CDR1 is MNHEY and CDR2 is SVGAGI in the germline V gene. The CDR3 spans 15 residues. V lost 6 bases and J 0 bases, leaving 9 bases between the germline ends. DNA of the CDR3: TGTGCCAGCAGCACCTCATTCTCTGGGGCCAACGTCCTGACTTTC. Encoded protein: CASSTSFSGANVLTF.

This clonotype was picked up a small number of times. V gene TRBV12-3 or TRBV12-4 combines with J gene TRBJ2-1, with TRBD1 identical over 9 bases. V gave up 5 bases and J gave up 4 bases; unmatched junction bases: 6. This CDR3 contains 15 residues. This chain's CDR3 is CASSLRQGGYNEQFF. DNA of the CDR3: TGTGCCAGCAGTCTGCGACAGGGGGGGTACAATGAGCAGTTCTTC.

Concerning this clonotype itself: One junction end does not reproduce the germline sequence, and a read error may be involved. The V call is TRBV4-3, the J call TRBJ2-5; 7 positions agree with TRBD1. Matching the DNA end better, TRBJ2-7 makes the J call doubtful. Germline CDR1 reads LGHNA; CDR2 reads YSLEER. The CDR3 totals 15 residues. CDR3 in amino acids: CANSQVRDRGAEQYF. The CDR3 DNA sequence: TGCGCCAACAGCCAAGTTCGGGACAGAGGTGCCGAGCAGTACTTC.

V and J are TRBV15 and TRBJ2-7; TRBD2 matches at 7 bases. V shed 1 base, J shed 4 bases, and the junction held 7 bases outside the gene matches. This CDR3 is 15 amino acids long. CDR1 and CDR2 from the germline V gene are LNHNV and YYDKDF (reference sequence). In DNA form, the CDR3 reads TGTGCCACCAGCAGAGGGGGGGGGAGCTCGTACGAGCAGTACTTC. It specifies CATSRGGGSSYEQYF. Using reference TRBV15 and TRBJ2-7 for the parts outside the CDR3, the full variable domain is DAMVIQNPRYQVTQFGKPVTLSCSQTLNHNVMYWYQQKSSQAPKLLFHYYDKDFNNEADTPDNFQSRRPNTSFCFLDIRSPGLGDTAMYLCATSRGGGSSYEQYFGPGTRLTVT.

The chain carries TRBV7-8 and TRBJ2-3; a possible D gene is TRBD1 (6 bases). The CDR3 is made up of 14 amino acids. Germline V gives CDR1 SGHVS, CDR2 FQNEAQ. V lost 5 bases to trimming and J lost 6 bases, with 15 bases between them. The CDR3 nucleotides are TGTGCCAGCAGCCGGGACACACGGTTGGATACGCAGTATTTT. Protein sequence: CASSRDTRLDTQYF.

This chain joins TRBV15 and TRBJ1-2, with D tentatively TRBD1 (5 bases). CDR3 length equals 14 residues. V was clipped by 5 bases and J by 0 bases, with 10 bases between them. CDR1 LNHNV and CDR2 YYDKDF come from the germline V gene (reference sequence). The CDR3: CATSEGPANYGYTF. CDR3 coding DNA: TGTGCCACCAGCGAGGGGCCAGCTAACTATGGCTACACCTTC.

This chain links TRBV20-1 with TRBJ2-3; possible D gene TRBD1, 6 bases. This CDR3 has 14 amino acids. CDR1 DFQATT and CDR2 SNEGSKA come from the germline V gene (reference sequence). V dropped 2 bases and J dropped 4 bases, with 13 bases sitting between them. The CDR3 DNA sequence: TGCAGTGCTAGATCGAACAGGGTTTCAGATACGCAGTATTTT. It translates to CSARSNRVSDTQYF.

The chain is built from TRBV15 and TRBJ1-5, with 7 bases identical to TRBD1. The CDR3 sequence is 15 residues long. Germline V CDR1 and CDR2: LNHNV, YYDKDF (reference sequence). J gave up 6 bases and V 5 bases, and 10 bases lay outside the gene matches. CDR3 sequence (DNA): TGTGCCACCAGCCCCCCCGACAGGGTGAGTCAGCCCCAGCATTTT. Translation gives CATSPPDRVSQPQHF. The full variable domain, rest sourced from reference TRBV15 and TRBJ1-5, is DAMVIQNPRYQVTQFGKPVTLSCSQTLNHNVMYWYQQKSSQAPKLLFHYYDKDFNNEADTPDNFQSRRPNTSFCFLDIRSPGLGDTAMYLCATSPPDRVSQPQHFGDGTRLSIL.

This clonotype was counted a few times. In nucleotides, the CDR3 is TGTGCCAGCAGTTTTGGGGAGCCCTACGAGCAGTACTTC. It is translated as CASSFGEPYEQYF. The V gene is TRBV12-3 or TRBV12-4, the J gene TRBJ2-7; D might be TRBD2 (5 bases). CDR3 length equals 13 residues. V was shortened by 3 bases and J by 2 bases, with 8 bases between the two germline ends.